The rows below give T cell receptor beta chains drawn from one sample of a study of blood T cell repertoires in COVID-19. Clones were read by immunoSEQ multiplex PCR, and TCRdb kept only the in-frame ones, dropping some. Here the sample spans some 290,000 clones, 85% to 90% being singletons. Specimen: PBMCs or T cells enriched from blood (not recorded which). Every receptor here comes from a woman in her 30s who had recovered from COVID-19. Both conserved end residues are part of each CDR3. D genes are given only for firm matches. Some rows have no size entry. The others give once, few or many, or a class for an expanded clone.

D	length	size	V	J	CDR3	DNA
TRBD1	14	-	TRBV28	TRBJ2-7	CASRTGAGSYEQYF	TGTGCCAGCAGGACAGGGGCGGGCTCCTACGAGCAGTACTTC
TRBD2	16	-	TRBV3-1/TRBV3-2	TRBJ2-1	CASSPRLAATYNEQFF	TGTGCCAGCAGCCCCAGACTAGCGGCAACCTACAATGAGCAGTTCTTC
TRBD2	14	-	TRBV11-2	TRBJ2-7	CASSLGLAVYEQYF	TGTGCCAGCAGCTTAGGACTAGCGGTCTACGAGCAGTACTTC
-	13	-	TRBV14	TRBJ2-1	CASSQTNPNEQFF	TGTGCCAGCAGCCAGACTAATCCCAATGAGCAGTTCTTC
TRBD2	15	-	TRBV4-1	TRBJ2-1	CASSSSGTSGNEQFF	TGCGCCAGCAGCTCGTCCGGGACTAGTGGGAATGAGCAGTTCTTC
TRBD2	19	few	TRBV4-1	TRBJ2-7	CASSRRLPTTGLAGYEQYF	TGCGCCAGCAGCCGGAGGCTGCCGACTACGGGACTAGCGGGCTACGAGCAGTACTTC
-	15	-	TRBV11-2	TRBJ2-1	CASSLGGSSYNEQFF	TGTGCCAGCAGCTTAGGCGGGTCCTCCTACAATGAGCAGTTCTTC
-	18	once	TRBV14	TRBJ1-3	CASSQFPSYRAAGNTIYF	TGTGCCAGCAGCCAGTTCCCCTCCTACAGGGCGGCTGGAAACACCATATATTTT
TRBD1	15	few	TRBV6-2/TRBV6-3	TRBJ1-2	CASSVRGARQYGYTF	TGTGCCAGCAGTGTCAGGGGGGCACGTCAGTATGGCTACACCTTC
-	15	-	TRBV4-1	TRBJ1-6	CASSQGQESGSPLHF	TGCGCCAGCAGCCAAGGCCAGGAGAGCGGTTCACCCCTCCACTTT
-	12	-	TRBV12-3/TRBV12-4	TRBJ1-3	CASAGSGNTIYF	TGTGCCAGCGCAGGGTCCGGAAACACCATATATTTT
-	16	-	TRBV6-5	TRBJ2-1	CASSYRAGSSYNEQFF	TGTGCCAGCAGTTACCGGGCGGGGAGCTCCTACAATGAGCAGTTCTTC
-	13	-	TRBV27	TRBJ1-2	CASSANRVYGYTF	TGTGCCAGCAGTGCGAACAGGGTCTATGGCTACACCTTC
TRBD1	18	-	TRBV4-2	TRBJ1-1	CASSQDGARTGLSTEAFF	TGTGCCAGCAGCCAAGATGGGGCGAGGACAGGACTTAGCACTGAAGCTTTCTTT
-	15	-	TRBV13	TRBJ2-3	CASSLGGGDTDTQYF	TGTGCCAGCAGCTTGGGGGGTGGGGACACAGATACGCAGTATTTT
TRBD2	15	-	TRBV7-2	TRBJ2-7	CASSLVGRTSYEQYF	TGTGCCAGCAGCTTAGTCGGGAGGACATCCTACGAGCAGTACTTC
TRBD2	15	-	TRBV5-4	TRBJ2-7	CASSLGGLAGDEQYF	TGTGCCAGCAGCTTGGGTGGGCTAGCGGGAGACGAGCAGTACTTC
-	16	-	TRBV4-3	TRBJ1-1	CASSQDYRQVEREAFF	TGCGCCAGCAGCCAAGATTATAGACAAGTAGAAAGAGAAGCTTTCTTT
TRBD2	20	-	TRBV6-7	TRBJ2-3	CASSYLRQAQSGSQADTQYF	TGTGCCAGCAGTTACCTGCGTCAAGCTCAAAGCGGGAGCCAAGCAGATACGCAGTATTTT
TRBD1	14	-	TRBV19	TRBJ1-2	CASSPDRNNYGYTF	TGTGCCAGTAGCCCGGACAGGAATAACTATGGCTACACCTTC
TRBD1	14	once	TRBV19	TRBJ1-5	CASSIRDRGQPQHF	TGTGCCAGTAGTATACGGGACAGGGGACAGCCCCAGCATTTT
TRBD2	15	-	TRBV18	TRBJ2-2	CASSRSGGDTGELFF	TGTGCCAGCTCCCGGAGCGGGGGCGACACCGGGGAGCTGTTTTTT
TRBD1	17	-	TRBV10-3	TRBJ2-2	CAISEVGGSLITGELFF	TGTGCCATCAGTGAAGTAGGGGGCAGTTTAATCACCGGGGAGCTGTTTTTT
-	16	few	TRBV5-1	TRBJ1-3	CASSLFGRDSGNTIYF	TGCGCCAGCAGCTTGTTTGGCAGGGACTCTGGAAACACCATATATTTT
-	15	few	TRBV24-1	TRBJ2-1	CATSESGGIGYEQFF	TGTGCCACCAGTGAATCAGGGGGGATTGGGTATGAGCAGTTCTTC
TRBD1	16	-	TRBV6-5	TRBJ1-6	CASSYTGQGLGSPLHF	TGTGCCAGCAGTTACACAGGACAGGGTTTGGGTTCACCCCTCCACTTT
TRBD2	15	-	TRBV5-5	TRBJ2-1	CASSSGRSSYNEQFF	TGTGCCAGCAGCTCCGGGAGGAGCTCCTACAATGAGCAGTTCTTC
-	12	once	TRBV29-1	TRBJ1-4	CSVVSGAEKLFF	TGCAGCGTTGTGTCTGGGGCTGAAAAACTGTTTTTT
-	15	-	TRBV28	TRBJ1-1	CASSEADRRGGLAFF	TGTGCCAGCAGTGAAGCGGACCGGCGGGGAGGTCTGGCTTTCTTT
TRBD1	13	once	TRBV20-1	TRBJ1-2	CSASTGGGDGYTF	TGCAGTGCTAGTACAGGGGGGGGAGATGGCTACACCTTC
TRBD1	15	-	TRBV29-1	TRBJ2-7	CSAGAARDSPYEQYF	TGCAGCGCCGGAGCAGCCCGGGACAGTCCCTACGAGCAGTACTTC
TRBD1	16	-	TRBV10-1	TRBJ2-5	CASSRTGTQTQETQYF	TGCGCCAGCAGTCGGACAGGGACACAAACCCAAGAGACCCAGTACTTC
-	13	-	TRBV12-3/TRBV12-4	TRBJ2-7	CASSSDNVQGWYF	TGTGCCAGCAGTTCCGATAACGTTCAGGGGTGGTACTTC
-	14	-	TRBV19	TRBJ2-5	CASSRLAPEETQYF	TGTGCCAGTAGCCGCCTAGCGCCTGAAGAGACCCAGTACTTC
-	17	-	TRBV5-1	TRBJ2-7	CASSSLSLGTPAYEQYF	TGCGCCAGCAGCTCATTAAGCCTTGGGACACCCGCCTACGAGCAGTACTTC
-	14	-	TRBV10-3	TRBJ2-1	CAITQGSDINEQFF	TGTGCCATCACGCAGGGGTCTGATATCAATGAGCAGTTCTTC
-	14	-	TRBV10-3	TRBJ1-2	CAISERQSQEGYTF	TGTGCCATCAGTGAAAGACAGAGTCAGGAGGGCTACACCTTC
-	15	-	TRBV28	TRBJ1-6	CASSSADRVNSPLHF	TGTGCCAGCAGTTCAGCGGACAGAGTTAATTCACCCCTCCACTTT
-	14	-	TRBV10-2	TRBJ2-7	CASSSLYGGYEQYF	TGCGCCAGCAGCTCACTTTACGGGGGTTACGAGCAGTACTTC
TRBD1	13	-	TRBV9	TRBJ1-1	CASSATGATEAFF	TGTGCCAGCAGCGCCACAGGGGCCACTGAAGCTTTCTTT
-	15	-	TRBV28	TRBJ1-3	CASSLPPPAGNTIYF	TGTGCCAGCAGTTTACCCCCCCCCGCTGGAAACACCATATATTTT
TRBD1	15	-	TRBV19	TRBJ1-5	CASSMGTGPLQPQHF	TGTGCCAGTAGTATGGGGACAGGGCCCCTTCAGCCCCAGCATTTT
TRBD2	13	-	TRBV30	TRBJ2-7	CAWRTSGSYEQYF	TGTGCCTGGAGGACTAGCGGCTCCTACGAGCAGTACTTC
TRBD1	13	-	TRBV6-2/TRBV6-3	TRBJ1-5	CASSTTGNQPQHF	TGTGCCAGCAGCACGACAGGGAATCAGCCCCAGCATTTT
TRBD2	16	-	TRBV4-1	TRBJ2-1	CASSLEGAGDYNEQFF	TGCGCCAGCAGCCTGGAGGGAGCGGGAGATTACAATGAGCAGTTCTTC
TRBD1	12	-	TRBV19	TRBJ1-6	CASKQGGSPLHF	TGTGCCAGTAAGCAGGGGGGTTCACCCCTCCACTTT
-	14	-	TRBV13	TRBJ2-1	CASSSHLGDNEQFF	TGTGCCAGCAGTTCGCATCTAGGGGACAATGAGCAGTTCTTC
TRBD1	17	-	TRBV15	TRBJ1-5	CATSRDLTGDSNQPQHF	TGTGCCACCAGCAGAGATCTTACAGGGGATAGCAATCAGCCCCAGCATTTT
-	15	-	TRBV9	TRBJ2-7	CASSVAPVTAYEQYF	TGTGCCAGCAGCGTAGCTCCCGTTACAGCCTACGAGCAGTACTTC
-	12	-	TRBV6-5	TRBJ1-2	CASSQDRYGYTF	TGTGCCAGCAGCCAAGACAGATATGGCTACACCTTC
TRBD2	15	-	TRBV4-2	TRBJ2-7	CASSQGLAVPYEQYF	TGTGCCAGCAGCCAAGGCCTAGCGGTTCCCTACGAGCAGTACTTC
-	16	once	TRBV7-7	TRBJ2-1	CASSLGGPRSYNEQFF	TGTGCTAGCAGCTTAGGTGGTCCCCGGTCCTACAATGAGCAGTTCTTC
-	15	-	TRBV27	TRBJ2-7	CASKLSPTSPGEQYF	TGTGCCAGCAAGTTATCCCCGACGTCGCCGGGCGAGCAGTACTTC